The subject of this entry is one TCR beta chain. Its antigen is unknown. Patients were ruled out by autoimmune disease history or systemic immunosuppression. The sampling schedule covered blood at baseline, cycle 4 day 1, and cycle 7 day 1. Germline V CDR1 and CDR2: SGHTA, FQGTGA. V lost 3 bases and J lost 5; bases outside the gene matches: 3. The length of the CDR3 is 15 residues. The sample comes from a study of OX40 agonist ivuxolimab in advanced cancers. Study-level points and caveats: The authors did not determine the antigen specificity of the expanded peripheral T cells.

Libraries were prepared by immunoSEQ multiplex PCR; TCRdb keeps only in-frame clonotypes and omits some of them. The table includes some 74,000 clones, 65% to 90% detected once. This TCR derives from an adult with an advanced solid tumor such as melanoma, head and neck, liver or kidney cancer. The sequences come from CD4+ or CD8+ T cells sorted from blood, collected in a trial of the OX40 agonist ivuxolimab. The chain carries TRBV7-3 and TRBJ2-5, with TRBD2 matching over 13 bases. CDR3 sequence: CASSFTSGRDETQYF. The CDR3 bases are TGTGCCAGCAGCTTTACTAGCGGGAGGGATGAGACCCAGTACTTC.